The 27 T cell receptor beta chains in this list originate from one sample, sequenced in a study of blood T cell repertoires in COVID-19. TCRdb keeps only in-frame clones here, not all; method: immunoSEQ multiplex PCR. This sample has a few hundred thousand clones, with roughly 80% found just once. The sample consisted of peripheral blood. The receptors shown here come from a person aged 65 to 85 with COVID-19, enrolled during active disease.

This chain joins TRBV7-2 and TRBJ2-1, with 16 bases matching TRBD2. There are 17 residues in the CDR3. J lost 10 bases, V lost 1 base, and 7 bases had no gene match. The V gene's germline CDR1 is SGHTA and CDR2 FQGNSA. The CDR3 region is CASSLVSGLAGGVEQFF. CDR3 sequence (DNA): TGTGCCAGCAGCTTAGTTTCGGGACTAGCGGGAGGGGTCGAGCAGTTCTTC.

This chain links TRBV5-4 with TRBJ2-3; 14 positions agree with TRBD2. The J segment lost 2 bases and the V segment lost 5 bases, leaving 4 bases of the junction unmatched. Per the germline V gene, CDR1 is SGHNT and CDR2 is YYREEE (reference sequence). CDR3 size: 16 residues. CDR3 sequence (DNA): TGTGCCAGCAGGTCGGGACTAGCGGGGGTCACAGATACGCAGTATTTT. Its protein is CASRSGLAGVTDTQYF. The whole variable domain, filled in from reference TRBV5-4 and TRBJ2-3, reads ETGVTQSPTHLIKTRGQQVTLRCSSQSGHNTVSWYQQALGQGPQFIFQYYREEENGRGNFPPRFSGLQFPNYSSELNVNALELDDSALYLCASRSGLAGVTDTQYFGPGTRLTVL.

Only a few counts were recorded for this clone. The chain employs TRBV18 and TRBJ1-1; the D is unclear. The V and J ends lost 4 bases and 3 bases respectively, with 15 bases between them. Germline-derived CDR1 and CDR2 are KGHSH and LQKENI. This CDR3 is built from 15 residues. The CDR3 DNA follows: TGTGCCAGCTCACTTAACGGGATAGACTACACTGAAGCTTTCTTT. This translates into CASSLNGIDYTEAFF. Based on the CDR3 plus reference TRBV18 and TRBJ1-1, the full variable domain is NAGVMQNPRHLVRRRGQEARLRCSPMKGHSHVYWYRQLPEEGLKFMVYLQKENIIDESGMPKERFSAEFPKEGPSILRIQQVVRGDSAAYFCASSLNGIDYTEAFFGQGTRLTVV.

V gene TRBV10-3 combines with J gene TRBJ2-2; 7 positions match TRBD2. Looked up from germline, CDR1 is ENHRY and CDR2 is SYGVKD. V lost 6 bases, J lost 3 bases, and 10 bases stayed unmatched. This CDR3 has 16 amino acids. In nucleotides, the CDR3 is TGTGCCATCAGGGCAGGTCGGGGGGAGGACACCGGGGAGCTGTTTTTT. This gives the protein CAIRAGRGEDTGELFF.

The J gene is TRBJ1-6, the V gene TRBV5-1; 7 bases map to TRBD1. CDR1 and CDR2 from the germline V gene are SGHRS and YFSETQ. The CDR3 runs to 15 residues. The trim removed 4 bases at V and 13 bases at J, leaving 14 bases unmatched. The DNA of the CDR3 is TGCGCCAGCAGCCCCGCTCCTAAGGGGGCCGATCCCCTCCACTTT. This translates into CASSPAPKGADPLHF.

The genes are TRBV6-5 and TRBJ1-6; 7 nucleotides align to TRBD1. Per the germline V gene, CDR1 is MNHEY and CDR2 is SVGAGI. With 6 bases clipped from V and 9 bases from J, the junction kept 8 bases outside the gene matches. This CDR3 spans 14 amino acids. CDR3 bases: TGTGCCAGCAGACGACAGGGAGGTGGTTCACCCCTCCACTTT. The encoded protein is CASRRQGGGSPLHF.

The chain carries TRBV4-1 and TRBJ1-2; D gene uncertain. This CDR3 has 15 amino acids. Germline loops: CDR1 MGHRA, CDR2 YSYEKL. V lost 5 bases and J 0 bases, leaving 13 bases between the germline ends. CDR3 region: CASSDLGVSNYGYTF. CDR3 coding DNA: TGCGCCAGCAGCGATCTGGGAGTATCTAACTATGGCTACACCTTC.

The CDR3 DNA is TGTGCCACCAGCAGAGTGTCCTTTCATCCAGGGTCTGGAAACACCATATATTTT. This gives the protein CATSRVSFHPGSGNTIYF. The rearrangement uses TRBV15 and TRBJ1-3; D possibly corresponds to TRBD1 (5 bases). With 1 base removed from V and 1 base from J, the gap between germline ends came to 17 bases. CDR1 and CDR2 (germline): LNHNV, YYDKDF (reference sequence). The CDR3 loop spans 18 amino acids.

This clone was seen a few times. The chain links TRBV5-1 to TRBJ1-1; tentative D call: TRBD1 (6 bases). Trimming shortened V by 1 base and J by 1 base, and 11 bases separated the two germline ends. Per the germline V gene, CDR1 is SGHRS and CDR2 is YFSETQ. The CDR3 totals 15 residues. Written as DNA, the CDR3 is TGCGCCAGCAGCTTGCTCGGGGGGCCGAACACTGAAGCTTTCTTT. This gives the protein CASSLLGGPNTEAFF.

This clone showed up just a few times. The genes are TRBV2 and TRBJ1-2, with unresolved D. Per the germline V gene, CDR1 is SNHLY and CDR2 is FYNNEI. The V end was cut by 6 bases, the J end by 7 bases, with 15 bases between. The length of the CDR3 is 13 residues. The CDR3 nucleotides are TGTGCCAGCAGCGCGAGTCGATCGAGTGGCTACACCTTC. It yields the protein CASSASRSSGYTF.

The J gene is TRBJ2-7, the V gene TRBV7-2; 11 positions agree with TRBD2. The junction had 3 bases not matched to a gene; V was cut back by 5 bases and J by 3 bases. The CDR3 sequence is 14 residues long. Germline V gene data show CDR1 as SGHTA and CDR2 as FQGNSA. This chain's CDR3 is CASSVTSGNYEQYF. In nucleotides, the CDR3 is TGTGCCAGCAGCGTGACTAGCGGGAACTACGAGCAGTACTTC.

Notes on this clone: The sample holds other DNA sequences that translate to the same CDR3. This chain connects TRBV6-5 to TRBJ2-3; a weak D match, TRBD1 (5 bases). Germline CDR1 reads MNHEY; CDR2 reads SVGAGI. Trimming cost V 2 bases and J 0 bases, with 6 bases left between them. The CDR3 is 14 residues long. For the CDR3, the DNA is TGTGCCAGCAGTTACGGGGCAAGCACAGATACGCAGTATTTT. Protein: CASSYGASTDTQYF.

V and J are TRBV3-1 (or the pseudogene TRBV3-2) and TRBJ2-7, with D unclear. Germline CDR1 is LGHDT and CDR2 is YNNKEL (reference sequence). V lost 1 base to trimming and J lost 0 bases, with 7 bases between them. The CDR3 totals 14 residues. The CDR3 loop is CASSQGEPSYEQYF. In DNA form, the CDR3 reads TGTGCCAGCAGCCAAGGAGAGCCCTCCTACGAGCAGTACTTC.

The chain carries TRBV9 and TRBJ2-3, with TRBD2 as a possible D gene (6 bases). V was cut by 0 bases and J by 8 bases, with 16 bases left in between. This CDR3 region has 15 residues. Germline V gene lookup returns CDR1 SGDLS and CDR2 YYNGEE. The chain's CDR3 is CASSVVSGERGTQYF. CDR3 nucleotide sequence: TGTGCCAGCAGCGTAGTCTCGGGAGAACGGGGTACGCAGTATTTT. Supplemented by reference TRBV9 and TRBJ2-3, the full variable domain reads DSGVTQTPKHLITATGQRVTLRCSPRSGDLSVYWYQQSLDQGLQFLIQYYNGEERAKGNILERFSAQQFPDLHSELNLSSLELGDSALYFCASSVVSGERGTQYFGPGTRLTVL.

The chain combines TRBV18 with TRBJ1-2, with D possibly TRBD1 on 6 matching bases. Per germline, CDR1 KGHSH and CDR2 LQKENI. V lost 3 bases and J lost 1, with 15 bases in between. The CDR3 covers 16 residues. CDR3 residues: CASSPQGLVGNYGYTF. Here the CDR3 DNA reads TGTGCCAGCTCACCCCAGGGGTTGGTTGGTAACTATGGCTACACCTTC.

This chain uses TRBV7-8 with TRBJ1-5; TRBD1 matches 9 bases. The J segment lost 1 base and the V segment lost 5 bases, leaving 3 bases of the junction unmatched. The germline V gene has CDR1 SGHVS and CDR2 FQNEAQ. The CDR3 extends over 15 amino acids. CDR3 residues: CASSQGQGSNQPQHF. The CDR3, as DNA: TGTGCCAGCAGCCAGGGACAGGGAAGCAATCAGCCCCAGCATTTT.

The table lists this clone with a count of one. Here the CDR3 reads CASSEAVGTSGHEQFF. The DNA of the CDR3 is TGTGCCAGCAGTGAAGCGGTGGGGACTAGCGGCCACGAGCAGTTCTTC. The chain has TRBV6-1 and TRBJ2-1; 11 positions agree with TRBD2. Germline loops: CDR1 MNHNS, CDR2 SASEGT. This CDR3 region has 16 residues. Germline trimming cut 0 bases from V and 10 bases from J; bases unmatched to any gene: 8.

This clone appeared once. DNA of the CDR3: TGTGCCACCAGTGGGGGGTCTAGCGGAGATACCGGGGAGCTGTTTTTT. It is translated as CATSGGSSGDTGELFF. The chain combines TRBV24-1 with TRBJ2-2; 7 bases agree with TRBD2. This CDR3 contains 16 residues. V shed 5 bases and J 5 bases; nucleotides not matched to a gene: 10. Looked up from germline, CDR1 is KGHDR and CDR2 is SFDVKD.

In DNA form, the CDR3 reads TGCGCCAGCAGCGGGACTAGCGGGAGGAACATTCAGTACTTC. Protein: CASSGTSGRNIQYF. The chain uses TRBV5-1 and TRBJ2-4; 15 bases line up with TRBD2. CDR1 is SGHRS and CDR2 is YFSETQ in the germline V gene. This CDR3 contains 14 residues. Trimming cost V 4 bases and J 7 bases; bases outside gene matches: 0.

A few counts support this clone. This chain connects TRBV4-3 to TRBJ2-7, with a tentative D call TRBD1 (6 bases). The V gene lost 1 base and the J gene lost 4 bases, with 17 bases spanning the gap. Germline CDR1 is LGHNA and CDR2 is YSLEER. The length of the CDR3 is 16 residues. CDR3 nucleotide sequence: TGCGCCAGCAGCCAAGGGTACGGGACACCTTTTTACGAGCAGTACTTC. Translating it yields CASSQGYGTPFYEQYF.

This clone has just a few counts. V is TRBV5-8 and J is TRBJ1-5; 7 bases fit TRBD1. J gave up 5 bases and V 7 bases, and 12 bases lay outside the gene matches. Germline CDR1 is SGHTS and CDR2 is YDEGEE. CDR3 length equals 15 residues. The CDR3 loop reads CASETGAFLDQPQHF. The CDR3 DNA is TGTGCCAGCGAAACAGGGGCCTTTCTTGATCAGCCCCAGCATTTT.

The CDR3 coding sequence is TGTGCCAGCAGCTTAGGTCGGGTATCGGGCTACACCTTC. Translation gives CASSLGRVSGYTF. The chain employs TRBV7-2 and TRBJ1-2, with D uncertain. The germline V and J ends were trimmed by 1 base and 8 bases, with 11 bases remaining between them. The germline V gene has CDR1 SGHTA and CDR2 FQGNSA. This CDR3 has 13 residues.

V gene TRBV19 combines with J gene TRBJ1-3; D is perhaps TRBD1 (5 bases). Between the trimmed V and J ends, which lost 3 bases and 0 bases, there was a span of 12 bases. CDR3 size: 16 residues. Germline CDR1 reads LNHDA; CDR2 reads SQIVND (reference sequence). The CDR3 DNA reads as TGTGCCAGTAGTATTATAGGGGCGAGCTCTGGAAACACCATATATTTT. Translating gives CASSIIGASSGNTIYF.

V is TRBV4-2 and J is TRBJ1-2; D is possibly TRBD1 (6 bases). Trimming cost V 1 base and J 4 bases, with 10 bases left between them. The V gene's germline CDR1 is LGHNA and CDR2 YNFKEQ. This CDR3 has 14 residues. Here the CDR3 reads CASSQGGGVYGYTF. CDR3 coding DNA: TGTGCCAGCAGCCAAGGAGGGGGGGTCTATGGCTACACCTTC.

The chain links TRBV27 to TRBJ2-3; TRBD1 might be the D (8 bases). Germline lookup yields CDR1 MNHEY and CDR2 SMNVEV (reference sequence). This CDR3 contains 17 residues. V gave up 8 bases and J gave up 2 bases, with 23 bases separating them. The CDR3 protein is CASVKNRGGASTDTQYF. The DNA for the CDR3 is TGTGCCAGCGTGAAGAACAGGGGGGGGGCTTCCACAGATACGCAGTATTTT.

The rearrangement joins TRBV19 to TRBJ2-2; 16 positions agree with TRBD2. The CDR3 totals 17 residues. J gave up 3 bases and V 10 bases, and 8 bases lay outside the gene matches. CDR1 is LNHDA and CDR2 is SQIVND in the germline V gene (reference sequence). CDR3 in DNA: TGTGCCACCAATAAAGGGACTAGCGGGAGGGACACCGGGGAGCTGTTTTTT. It is translated as CATNKGTSGRDTGELFF.

This chain joins TRBV5-1 and TRBJ2-5; TRBD2 might be the D (6 bases). V was pared by 4 bases and J by 5 bases, with 12 bases between. This CDR3 has 13 residues. In germline, CDR1 is SGHRS, CDR2 YFSETQ. CDR3 nucleotides: TGCGCCAGCAGCCCCGGGACTCTGGAGACCCAGTACTTC. Protein: CASSPGTLETQYF.